This T cell receptor beta chain was recorded in a study of shared clonotypes between healthy human individuals. Study-level information: Researchers drew samples from two women and a few men aged 18 to 49. Three plates were used per donor for CD4 naive, three for CD4 memory, two for CD8 naive and one for CD8 memory.

Genomic DNA belonging to each subset was distributed in equal measure over several immunoSEQ plates. Assay used: immunoSEQ multiplex PCR; TCRdb lists only in-frame clones, some missing. The data hold 2 million to 2.5 million clones, with approximately 94% observed a single time. In germline, CDR1 is SGHRS, CDR2 YFSETQ. V dropped 0 bases and J dropped 3; count of bases not matched to a gene: 3. There are 15 residues in the CDR3. This receptor was taken from a man younger than 35 in good health. Some clones in this sample may be carry-over from other donors' samples. V is TRBV5-1 and J is TRBJ1-5; 7 nucleotides match TRBD1. Sequencing was done on a sample of naive CD4+ T cells from PBMCs. Subset indicated: CD45RA+ positively selected. In DNA, the CDR3 is TGCGCCAGCAGCTTGGAGACAGGGCCCAATCAGCCCCAGCATTTT. It is translated as CASSLETGPNQPQHF.